Sequencing of this TCR beta chain was carried out in a study of T-cell reconstitution after alpha-beta-depleted transplantation in children. This CDR3 spans 17 amino acids. V was clipped by 6 bases and J by 1 base; unmatched bases: 14. CDR1 is SGHDT and CDR2 is YYEEEE in the germline V gene. TCRbeta library preparation incorporated unique molecular identifiers. TCRdb used MiXCR to reprocess the PCR reads, holding one entry per CDR3 protein. The sample yields 600,000 to 700,000 distinct CDR3 sequences, 10% to 15% seen once. Study-wide findings and caveats: Reports say that about two months after transplant, the alpha-beta T cells came out of several hundred graft clones that had expanded. One year after transplant, T-cell counts and diversity came mostly from newly produced T cells.

This clonotype has a count of ten or more. What it binds is unknown. The specimen was PBMCs, collected before TCRalphabeta/CD19-depleted stem cell transplant. The chain joins TRBV5-6 to TRBJ1-1; the match to TRBD1 covers 8 bases. This sequence originates from a girl aged 2 to 9 with congenital amegakaryocytic thrombocytopenia, due to receive a stem cell transplant. The CDR3 region is CASTSQGAGSRNTEAFF. The CDR3 region has the DNA TGTGCCAGCACCTCCCAGGGGGCCGGTTCAAGGAACACTGAAGCTTTCTTT.